The present T cell receptor (beta chain) was sequenced within a study of shared clonotypes between healthy human individuals. The CDR3 runs to 18 residues. The V gene end was trimmed by 1 base and the J gene end by 2 bases; junction bases not matched to a gene: 8. Germline V lookup: CDR1 SGHVS, CDR2 FNYEAQ. Repertoires were generated with immunoSEQ multiplex PCR, while TCRdb's copy carries only in-frame clones and drops some. The table shows a few million clones, with roughly 92% occurring only once. Sequenced sample: naive CD4+ T cells from PBMCs. Subset in this sample: CD45RA+ positively selected. This chain joins TRBV7-6 and TRBJ2-3; 11 nucleotides line up with TRBD2. The source of this sequence is a man aged 18 to 35 in good health. Some clones in this sample may be carry-over from other donors' samples. In DNA, the CDR3 is TGTGCCAGCAGCTTAGGAATTAGCGGGAGGGCCAACACAGATACGCAGTATTTT. Amino acid sequence: CASSLGISGRANTDTQYF.